Shown below are 7 T cell receptor beta chains from a single sample sequenced in a study of cytomegalovirus exposure and HLA in healthy donors. Here immunoSEQ multiplex PCR was the method, and the copy in TCRdb shows in-frame clones only, minus some. The sample records around 260,000 clones, 90% being singletons. Sequencing was done on a sample of PBMCs. The receptors stem from a woman in her twenties or thirties in good health and CMV-seronegative.

The CDR3 region is CASSPPNHEQYF. In DNA, the CDR3 is TGTGCCAGCAGCCCACCCAACCACGAGCAGTACTTC. The V gene is TRBV14, the J gene TRBJ2-7; D unclear. The CDR3 runs 12 residues. The V end was cut by 4 bases, the J end by 5 bases, with 9 bases between. The V gene's germline CDR1 is SGHDN and CDR2 FVKESK.

V is TRBV5-1 and J is TRBJ2-5; 8 nucleotides agree with TRBD2. Germline CDR1 is SGHRS and CDR2 is YFSETQ. CDR3 length equals 15 residues. V trimming: 0 bases; J trimming: 4 bases; junction bases outside the gene matches: 5. DNA of the CDR3: TGCGCCAGCAGCTTGGCCACTAGCGGAGGAGAGACCCAGTACTTC. Protein product: CASSLATSGGETQYF.

This clone showed up just a few times. This chain uses TRBV11-2 with TRBJ2-7; 8 bases agree with TRBD1. Trimming at V came to 3 bases and at J to 5 bases, leaving 9 bases not matched to a gene. CDR1 is SGHAT and CDR2 is FQNNGV in the germline V gene. The CDR3 totals 15 residues. CDR3 loop: CASSLGATGVNEQYF. In nucleotides, the CDR3 is TGTGCCAGCAGCTTGGGGGCGACAGGGGTGAACGAGCAGTACTTC. The variable domain in full, with the rest retrieved from reference TRBV11-2 and TRBJ2-7, is EAGVAQSPRYKIIEKRQSVAFWCNPISGHATLYWYQQILGQGPKLLIQFQNNGVVDDSQLPKDRFSAERLKGVDSTLKIQPAKLEDSAVYLCASSLGATGVNEQYFGPGTRLTVT.

The chain combines TRBV15 with TRBJ2-7; D perhaps matches TRBD2 (6 bases). CDR1 and CDR2 (germline): LNHNV, YYDKDF (reference sequence). V shed 2 bases and J shed 5 bases, with 10 bases lying between them. The CDR3 has 13 residues. The CDR3 protein is CATSRRGIDEQYF. DNA for the CDR3: TGTGCCACCAGCAGACGCGGGATTGACGAGCAGTACTTC.

The genes are TRBV7-2 and TRBJ2-1, with D possibly TRBD2 on 5 matching bases. The V gene lost 4 bases and the J gene lost 10 bases, with 14 bases spanning the gap. This CDR3 has 13 amino acids. From germline, CDR1 is SGHTA and CDR2 FQGNSA. CDR3 bases: TGTGCCAGCAGCTCGGACTGGGTTAGGGAGCAGTTCTTC. As protein: CASSSDWVREQFF. The entire variable domain, with the rest obtained from reference TRBV7-2 and TRBJ2-1, is as follows: GAGVSQSPSNKVTEKGKDVELRCDPISGHTALYWYRQSLGQGLEFLIYFQGNSAPDKSGLPSDRFSAERTGGSVSTLTIQRTQQEDSAVYLCASSSDWVREQFFGPGTRLTVL.

The chain uses TRBV5-6 and TRBJ1-2; 10 bases are a match to TRBD1. V shed 3 bases, J shed 8 bases, and the junction held 7 bases outside the gene matches. The CDR3 totals 14 residues. Germline CDR1 and CDR2: SGHDT and YYEEEE. CDR3 nucleotide sequence: TGTGCCAGCAGCTCAAGACAGGGGGCCTTCGGCTACACCTTC. Protein product: CASSSRQGAFGYTF.

The chain is built from TRBV7-3 and TRBJ2-1; TRBD1 aligns across 7 bases. CDR1 and CDR2 from the germline V gene are SGHTA and FQGTGA. V trimming: 2 bases; J trimming: 2 bases; junction bases outside the gene matches: 6. The CDR3 loop spans 16 amino acids. The CDR3 DNA is TGTGCCAGCAGCTTAGGTCCCGGGACAGCCTACAATGAGCAGTTCTTC. Translating it yields CASSLGPGTAYNEQFF.